This T cell receptor (beta chain) emerged from a study of cytomegalovirus exposure and HLA in healthy donors. PCR primers comprised 60 Vbeta and 13 Jbeta primers. Data came from immunoSEQ multiplex PCR; TCRdb stores just in-frame clones and leaves some out. The repertoire includes roughly 130,000 clones, 80% of them detected once, and 1% sits in the top ten. Trimming removed 6 bases from V and 6 bases from J, with 15 bases in between. CDR1 and CDR2 (germline): MNHEY, SMNVEV (reference sequence). CDR3 size: 13 residues. About this clone itself: Its antigen is currently unknown.

Study-wide findings and caveats: Further analysis, carried out later, found HLA-associated TCR beta chains more clonally expanded than equally common other chains.

This TCR was sampled from a man between 40 and 49 years old in good health and CMV-seronegative. The sequencing input was PBMCs. This chain uses TRBV27 with TRBJ2-7; D might be TRBD1 (6 bases). The CDR3 reads CASRLTGRGEQYF. As DNA, the CDR3 is TGTGCCAGCAGACTGACAGGCAGGGGCGAGCAGTACTTC.